This TCR beta chain was obtained from a study of T cell changes during pregnancy in multiple sclerosis. The method was immunoSEQ multiplex PCR; TCRdb's version includes in-frame clones alone and lacks a portion of them. This sample has roughly 38,000 clones, with 94% found just once. The CDR3 loop spans 19 amino acids. CDR1 and CDR2 from the germline V gene are SGHTA and FQGNSA. J gave up 5 bases and V 1 base, and 15 bases lay outside the gene matches. This sequence was found in a female donor with multiple sclerosis, enrolled in a pregnancy study. Source: CD8+ T cells from peripheral blood mononuclear cells, taken in the third trimester of pregnancy. The rearrangement uses TRBV7-2 and TRBJ2-3; 10 bases map to TRBD2. The CDR3 DNA reads TGTGCCAGCAGCTTAGGGCCCAGTCTAGCGGGAGTAATGAAAGATACGCAGTATTTT. This gives the protein CASSLGPSLAGVMKDTQYF.